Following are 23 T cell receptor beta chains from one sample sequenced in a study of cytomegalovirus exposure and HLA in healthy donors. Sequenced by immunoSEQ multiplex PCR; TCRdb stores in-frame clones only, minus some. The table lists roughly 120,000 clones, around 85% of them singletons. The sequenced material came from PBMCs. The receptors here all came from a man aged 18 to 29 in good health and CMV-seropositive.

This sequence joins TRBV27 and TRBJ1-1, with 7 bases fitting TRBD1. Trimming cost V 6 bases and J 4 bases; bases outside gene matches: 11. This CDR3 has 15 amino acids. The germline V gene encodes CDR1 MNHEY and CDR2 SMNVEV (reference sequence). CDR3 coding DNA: TGTGCCAGCAGAGGACTCCCACAGGGGACCACTGAAGCTTTCTTT. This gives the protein CASRGLPQGTTEAFF.

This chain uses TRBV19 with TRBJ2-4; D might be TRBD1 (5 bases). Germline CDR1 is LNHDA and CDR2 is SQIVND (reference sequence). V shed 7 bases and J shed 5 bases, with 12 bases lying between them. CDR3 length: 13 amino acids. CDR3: CASTHRNQNIQYF. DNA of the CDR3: TGTGCCAGTACTCACAGGAATCAAAACATTCAGTACTTC.

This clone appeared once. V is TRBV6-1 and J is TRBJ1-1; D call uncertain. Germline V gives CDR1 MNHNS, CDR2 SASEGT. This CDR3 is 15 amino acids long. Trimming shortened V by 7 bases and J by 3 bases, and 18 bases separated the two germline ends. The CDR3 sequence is CASTNPSGQHTEAFF. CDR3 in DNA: TGTGCCAGCACCAACCCAAGTGGGCAGCACACTGAAGCTTTCTTT.

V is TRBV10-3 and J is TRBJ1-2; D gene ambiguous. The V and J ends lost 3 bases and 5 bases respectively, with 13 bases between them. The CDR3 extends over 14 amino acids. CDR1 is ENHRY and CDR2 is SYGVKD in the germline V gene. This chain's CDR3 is CAISDRVERYGYTF. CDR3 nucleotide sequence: TGTGCCATCAGTGATCGGGTTGAGAGATATGGCTACACCTTC.

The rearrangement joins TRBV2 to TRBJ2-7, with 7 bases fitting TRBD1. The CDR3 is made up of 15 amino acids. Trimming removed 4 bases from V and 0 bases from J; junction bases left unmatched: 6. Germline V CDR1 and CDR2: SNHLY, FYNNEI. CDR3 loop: CASSVKGASSYEQYF. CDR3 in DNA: TGTGCCAGCAGTGTAAAGGGGGCGAGCTCCTACGAGCAGTACTTC. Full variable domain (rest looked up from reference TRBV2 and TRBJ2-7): EPEVTQTPSHQVTQMGQEVILRCVPISNHLYFYWYRQILGQKVEFLVSFYNNEISEKSEIFDDQFSVERPDGSNFTLKIRSTKLEDSAMYFCASSVKGASSYEQYFGPGTRLTVT.

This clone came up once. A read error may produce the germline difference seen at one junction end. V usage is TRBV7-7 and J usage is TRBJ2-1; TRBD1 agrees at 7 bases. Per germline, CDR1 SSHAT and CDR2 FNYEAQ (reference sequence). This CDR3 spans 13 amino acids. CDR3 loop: CASSSVQGDEQFF. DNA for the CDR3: TGTGCTAGCAGCTCCGTTCAGGGGGATGAGCAGTTCTTC.

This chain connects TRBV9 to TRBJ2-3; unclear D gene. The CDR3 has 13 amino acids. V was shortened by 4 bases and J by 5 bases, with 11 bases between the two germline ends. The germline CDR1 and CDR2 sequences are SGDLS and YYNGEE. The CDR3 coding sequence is TGTGCCAGCAGCTTCACCCGGAGAGATACGCAGTATTTT. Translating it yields CASSFTRRDTQYF.

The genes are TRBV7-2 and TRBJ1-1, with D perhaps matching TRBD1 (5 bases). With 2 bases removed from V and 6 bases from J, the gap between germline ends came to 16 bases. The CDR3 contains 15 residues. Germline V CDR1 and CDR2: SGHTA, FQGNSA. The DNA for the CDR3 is TGTGCCAGCAGCTTACGAACTCAGGGTACTTCTGAAGCTTTCTTT. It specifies CASSLRTQGTSEAFF.

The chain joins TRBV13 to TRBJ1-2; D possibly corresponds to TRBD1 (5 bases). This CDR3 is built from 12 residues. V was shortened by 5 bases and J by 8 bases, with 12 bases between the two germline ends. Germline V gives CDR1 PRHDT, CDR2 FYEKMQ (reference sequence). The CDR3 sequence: CASSPQGLGYTF. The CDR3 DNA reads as TGTGCCAGCAGCCCCCAGGGCTTAGGCTACACCTTC.

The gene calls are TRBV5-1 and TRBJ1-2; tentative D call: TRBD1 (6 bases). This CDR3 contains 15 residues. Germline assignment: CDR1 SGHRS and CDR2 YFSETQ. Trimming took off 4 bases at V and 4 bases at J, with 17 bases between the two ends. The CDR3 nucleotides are TGCGCCAGCAGCGTAGGAACAGGGTTTGGCTATGGCTACACCTTC. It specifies CASSVGTGFGYGYTF.

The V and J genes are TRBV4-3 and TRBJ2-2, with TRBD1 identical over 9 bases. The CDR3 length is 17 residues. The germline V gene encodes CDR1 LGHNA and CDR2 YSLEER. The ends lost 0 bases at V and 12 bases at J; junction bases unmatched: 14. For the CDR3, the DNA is TGCGCCAGCAGCCAAGAAAAGCGGACAGGGGAATACACGAAGCTGTTTTTT. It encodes CASSQEKRTGEYTKLFF.

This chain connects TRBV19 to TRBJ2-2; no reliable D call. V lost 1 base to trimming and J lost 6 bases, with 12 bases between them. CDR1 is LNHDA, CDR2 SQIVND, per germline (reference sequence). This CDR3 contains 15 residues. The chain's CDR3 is CASSIVTRGSGELFF. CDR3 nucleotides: TGTGCCAGTAGTATAGTTACCAGAGGATCCGGGGAGCTGTTTTTT.

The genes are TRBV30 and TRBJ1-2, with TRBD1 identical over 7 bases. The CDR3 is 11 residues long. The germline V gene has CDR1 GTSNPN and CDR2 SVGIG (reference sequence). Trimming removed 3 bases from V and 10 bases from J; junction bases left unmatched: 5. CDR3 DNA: TGTGCCTGGAGCTGGACAGGCAACTACACCTTC. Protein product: CAWSWTGNYTF.

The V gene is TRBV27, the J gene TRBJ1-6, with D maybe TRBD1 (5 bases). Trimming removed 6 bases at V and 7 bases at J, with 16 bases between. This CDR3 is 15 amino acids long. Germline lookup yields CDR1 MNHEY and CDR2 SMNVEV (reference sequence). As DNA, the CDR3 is TGTGCCAGCAGGCCGTCGGGGGGTAGGAATTCACCCCTCCACTTT. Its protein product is CASRPSGGRNSPLHF.

The CDR3 spells CASSLGLARGSAPYEQYF. The CDR3 DNA follows: TGTGCCAGCAGCTTGGGACTAGCAAGGGGATCGGCCCCCTACGAGCAGTACTTC. The rearrangement uses TRBV13 and TRBJ2-7; 9 bases are shared with TRBD2. CDR3 length: 18 residues. The V and J ends lost 3 bases and 2 bases, in that order; junction bases with no gene match: 14. CDR1 and CDR2 from the germline V gene are PRHDT and FYEKMQ (reference sequence).

The DNA for the CDR3 is TGTGCCAGCTCACCAGACAGGAACTGGGGGACCGGGGAGCTGTTTTTT. Its translation: CASSPDRNWGTGELFF. This chain uses TRBV18 with TRBJ2-2; D is possibly TRBD1 (6 bases). This CDR3 has 16 amino acids. Per the germline V gene, CDR1 is KGHSH and CDR2 is LQKENI. The V end lost 2 bases, the J end lost 5 bases, and 15 bases lay between the germline ends.

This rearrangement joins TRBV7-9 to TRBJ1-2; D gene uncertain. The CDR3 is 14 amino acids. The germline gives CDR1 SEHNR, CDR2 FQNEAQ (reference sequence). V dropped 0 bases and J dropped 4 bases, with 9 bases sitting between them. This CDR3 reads CASSLARVGYGYTF. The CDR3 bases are TGTGCCAGCAGCTTAGCGCGGGTTGGCTATGGCTACACCTTC.

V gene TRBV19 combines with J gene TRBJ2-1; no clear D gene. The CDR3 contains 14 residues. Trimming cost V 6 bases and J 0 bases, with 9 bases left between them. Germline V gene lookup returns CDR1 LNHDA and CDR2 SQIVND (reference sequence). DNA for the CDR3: TGTGCCAGTAGGTCGTTCAGCTCCTACAATGAGCAGTTCTTC. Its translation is CASRSFSSYNEQFF.

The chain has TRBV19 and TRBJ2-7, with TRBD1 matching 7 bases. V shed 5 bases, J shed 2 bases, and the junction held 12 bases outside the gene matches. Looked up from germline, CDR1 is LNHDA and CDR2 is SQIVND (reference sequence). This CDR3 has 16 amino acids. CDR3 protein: CASSSAYGQVPYEQYF. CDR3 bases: TGTGCCAGTAGTTCGGCGTACGGACAGGTCCCCTACGAGCAGTACTTC.

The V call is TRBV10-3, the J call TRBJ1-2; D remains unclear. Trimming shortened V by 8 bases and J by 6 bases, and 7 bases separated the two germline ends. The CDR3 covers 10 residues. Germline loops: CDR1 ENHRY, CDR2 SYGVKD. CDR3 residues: CAIWGDGYTF. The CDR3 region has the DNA TGTGCCATCTGGGGAGATGGCTACACCTTC.

CDR3: CASSFGTGDHEQFF. For the CDR3, the DNA is TGTGCCAGCAGCTTCGGGACAGGGGACCATGAGCAGTTCTTC. The chain carries TRBV11-2 and TRBJ2-1; TRBD1 aligns across 10 bases. The V gene end was trimmed by 3 bases and the J gene end by 8 bases; junction bases not matched to a gene: 4. This CDR3 is 14 amino acids long. Looked up from germline, CDR1 is SGHAT and CDR2 is FQNNGV.

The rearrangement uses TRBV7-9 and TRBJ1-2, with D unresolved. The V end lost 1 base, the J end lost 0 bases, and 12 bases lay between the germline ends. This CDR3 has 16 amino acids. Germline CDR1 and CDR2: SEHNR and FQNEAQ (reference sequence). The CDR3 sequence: CASSLDLVSSNYGYTF. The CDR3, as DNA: TGTGCCAGCAGCTTAGATTTGGTCAGTTCTAACTATGGCTACACCTTC.

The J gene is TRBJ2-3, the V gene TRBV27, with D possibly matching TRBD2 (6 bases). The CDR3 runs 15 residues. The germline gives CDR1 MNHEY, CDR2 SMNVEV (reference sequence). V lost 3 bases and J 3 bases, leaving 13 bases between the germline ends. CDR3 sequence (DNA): TGTGCCAGCAGTTTTCGGTGGGGGGTGACAGATACGCAGTATTTT. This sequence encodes CASSFRWGVTDTQYF.